The next 28 T cell receptor beta chains were all read from a single sample in a study of tumor-infiltrating lymphocytes in oesophageal squamous cell carcinoma. TCRdb redid the calling of the PCR reads with MiXCR, one entry per CDR3 protein. The profile shows approximately 22,000 distinct CDR3 sequences, about 35% of them singletons. The sample comprised esophageal tumor tissue. The receptors originated from a female donor with esophageal squamous cell carcinoma.

V is TRBV7-8 and J is TRBJ2-5; the match to TRBD1 covers 8 bases. V lost 6 bases to trimming and J lost 1 base; unmatched junction nucleotides: 10. This CDR3 is 16 amino acids long. Germline CDR1 and CDR2: SGHVS and FQNEAQ. The CDR3 sequence is CASSSPDQGAQETQYF. The DNA for the CDR3 is TGTGCCAGCAGTTCGCCGGACCAGGGGGCCCAAGAGACCCAGTACTTC.

The chain recombines TRBV19 with TRBJ1-4, with D perhaps matching TRBD1 (5 bases). Trimming removed 1 base from V and 4 bases from J, with 7 bases in between. Germline CDR1 is LNHDA and CDR2 is SQIVND (reference sequence). CDR3 length equals 14 residues. The CDR3 spells CASSIGDLNEKLFF. The DNA for the CDR3 is TGTGCCAGTAGTATAGGGGACCTTAATGAAAAACTGTTTTTT.

This clonotype was detected ten times or more. The chain recombines TRBV6-1 with TRBJ1-6; D call uncertain. V lost 1 base and J lost 8, with 6 bases in between. This CDR3 spans 13 amino acids. Looked up from germline, CDR1 is MNHNS and CDR2 is SASEGT. CDR3 amino acids: CASSEVGDSPLHF. CDR3 in DNA: TGTGCCAGCAGTGAAGTCGGGGATTCACCCCTCCACTTT.

The chain is built from TRBV3-1 and TRBJ1-1; 8 bases match TRBD1. Unmatched junction bases numbered 9, after V lost 3 bases and J lost 6 bases. Germline CDR1 is LGHDT and CDR2 is YNNKEL (reference sequence). The CDR3 is 15 amino acids. CDR3 residues: CASSHLVTGDAEAFF. In nucleotides, the CDR3 is TGTGCCAGCAGCCATTTAGTGACAGGGGACGCTGAAGCTTTCTTT.

This clonotype has a count of ten or more. The chain combines TRBV6-1 with TRBJ2-7; tentatively, D is TRBD1 (5 bases). Germline CDR1 reads MNHNS; CDR2 reads SASEGT. The V end was cut by 5 bases, the J end by 6 bases, with 14 bases between. This CDR3 comprises 13 residues. CDR3 loop: CASSWGPTSEQYF. CDR3 in DNA: TGTGCCAGCAGTTGGGGCCCAACAAGCGAGCAGTACTTC.

The chain joins TRBV10-3 to TRBJ1-2; 7 nucleotides agree with TRBD1. The J segment lost 5 bases and the V segment lost 7 bases, leaving 7 bases of the junction unmatched. The germline V gene has CDR1 ENHRY and CDR2 SYGVKD. The CDR3 is made up of 13 amino acids. This CDR3 is CAINGQEEYGYTF. The CDR3 coding sequence is TGTGCCATCAATGGACAGGAGGAGTATGGCTACACCTTC.

The sample holds many counts of this clonotype. The chain joins TRBV5-1 to TRBJ1-5; D possibly corresponds to TRBD1 (6 bases). This CDR3 has 16 amino acids. Germline-derived CDR1 and CDR2 are SGHRS and YFSETQ. The germline V and J ends were trimmed by 0 bases and 4 bases, with 14 bases remaining between them. The CDR3 coding sequence is TGCGCCAGCAGCTTGGATGGGGGGCCCTCGAATCAGCCCCAGCATTTT. Translation: CASSLDGGPSNQPQHF.

This clonotype has just one count. This clone may be a read error of a much larger clone one base away. The rearrangement uses TRBV7-2 and TRBJ2-5, with D possibly TRBD2 on 5 matching bases. The CDR3 length is 11 residues. Germline CDR1 SGHTA, CDR2 FQGNSA. V gave up 5 bases and J gave up 8 bases, with 9 bases separating them. The CDR3 region is CASSPWTTQYF. CDR3 bases: TGTGCCAGCAGCCCGTGGACTACCCAGTACTTC.

The rearrangement joins TRBV12-3 or TRBV12-4 to TRBJ2-5, with D possibly matching TRBD2 (6 bases). V was cut by 0 bases and J by 11 bases, with 13 bases left in between. The CDR3 is made up of 13 amino acids. CDR3 region: CASSLAVRREQYF. In DNA, the CDR3 is TGTGCCAGCAGTTTAGCAGTTCGGAGGGAGCAGTACTTC.

Ten or more counts support this clonotype. The chain couples TRBV7-4 to TRBJ1-1; D unclear. The CDR3 length is 13 residues. With 0 bases removed from V and 0 bases from J, the gap between germline ends came to 2 bases. Germline values: CDR1 SGHVT, CDR2 SQSDAQ. Here the CDR3 reads CASSLAMNTEAFF. In DNA, the CDR3 is TGTGCCAGCAGCTTAGCCATGAACACTGAAGCTTTCTTT. Complete variable domain (other parts from reference TRBV7-4 and TRBJ1-1): GAGVSQSPRYKVAKRGRDVALRCDSISGHVTLYWYRQTLGQGSEVLTYSQSDAQRDKSGRPSGRFSAERPERSVSTLKIQRTEQGDSAVYLCASSLAMNTEAFFGQGTRLTVV.

By its share, this clonotype is medium-sized. This sequence joins TRBV7-6 and TRBJ2-1; 7 nucleotides align to TRBD2. The V gene's germline CDR1 is SGHVS and CDR2 FNYEAQ. V gave up 5 bases and J gave up 4 bases; unmatched junction bases: 8. This CDR3 contains 15 residues. The CDR3 DNA follows: TGTGCCAGCAGCCCAGGACTAGAAGTGTACAATGAGCAGTTCTTC. Translated, it gives CASSPGLEVYNEQFF.

This clonotype was observed at least ten times. The chain carries TRBV12-3 or TRBV12-4 and TRBJ1-1, with TRBD1 matching 12 bases. Germline trimming cut 3 bases from V and 5 bases from J; bases unmatched to any gene: 19. The CDR3 consists of 20 residues. CDR3 bases: TGTGCCAGCAGTTTGGGGGGAACCGGGACAGGGGGCGCCGGTAGTACTGAAGCTTTCTTT. This translates into CASSLGGTGTGGAGSTEAFF.

This clonotype was detected ten times or more. The chain joins TRBV6-1 to TRBJ1-1, with 9 bases aligning to TRBD1. Losses at the gene ends were 5 bases for V and 8 bases for J; bases not matched to a gene: 15. Germline CDR1 MNHNS, CDR2 SASEGT. This CDR3 comprises 16 residues. The chain's CDR3 is CASSSSYGTGLREAFF. DNA for the CDR3: TGTGCCAGCAGTTCATCCTACGGGACAGGGTTAAGGGAAGCTTTCTTT.

J is TRBJ2-4 and V is TRBV6-6; D gene ambiguous. This CDR3 is 14 amino acids long. Germline V CDR1 and CDR2: MNHNY, SVGAGI (reference sequence). V was shortened by 0 bases and J by 13 bases, with 16 bases between the two germline ends. As DNA, the CDR3 is TGTGCCAGCAGTTACTCATCGGTCGCACACCCCCAGTACTTC. Protein sequence: CASSYSSVAHPQYF.

This clonotype has ten or more counts. This rearrangement joins TRBV2 to TRBJ2-1; a possible D gene is TRBD1 (6 bases). Trimming stripped 6 bases from V and 7 bases from J, with 13 bases between. The germline V gene encodes CDR1 SNHLY and CDR2 FYNNEI. CDR3 size: 13 residues. The CDR3 loop reads CASSEQGMNEQFF. CDR3 nucleotide sequence: TGTGCCAGCAGCGAACAGGGAATGAATGAGCAGTTCTTC.

Regarding this clonotype: A read error may account for a junction end that differs from germline. The CDR3 region is CASKDPSGEQYF. The CDR3 nucleotides are TGTGCCAGCAAGGACCCTTCGGGTGAGCAGTACTTT. V gene TRBV6-8 combines with J gene TRBJ1-6; D remains ambiguous. CDR1 and CDR2 (germline): MNHGY, SAAAGT. The CDR3 extends over 12 amino acids.

A remark on this clonotype: Given a much more abundant clone one base away, this may be a read error. V is TRBV12-3 or TRBV12-4 and J is TRBJ2-3; D might be TRBD2 (5 bases). V was pared by 8 bases and J by 14 bases, with 20 bases between. The CDR3 length is 12 residues. The CDR3 DNA reads TGTGCCAGCCGTAGTTACACCGGGGAGCTGTATTTT. Translation gives CASRSYTGELYF.

To note about this clonotype: Since no conserved phenylalanine or tryptophan closes the CDR3, a read error is the likely cause. The limits of the CDR3 on the DNA are not certain, so only TCRdb's listed CDR3 is given. V gene TRBV5-1 combines with J gene TRBJ2-1; TRBD1 is the table's D call and was not checked against the DNA. The CDR3 sequence runs 15 residues, both termini included. In germline, CDR1 is SGHRS, CDR2 YFSETQ. The CDR3 sequence: CASSLGHRVGYTFGS.

This clonotype has ten or more counts. The chain carries TRBV5-1 and TRBJ2-3; TRBD2 agrees at 10 bases. The CDR3 runs 14 residues. Germline-derived CDR1 and CDR2 are SGHRS and YFSETQ. The V segment lost 9 bases and the J segment 0 bases; nucleotides outside the gene matches: 4. This chain's CDR3 is CATQTSGSTDTQYF. CDR3 sequence (DNA): TGCGCCACACAGACTAGCGGGAGCACAGATACGCAGTATTTT.

This clonotype is categorized as medium-sized. CDR3 nucleotide sequence: TGTGCCAGCAGCCCAAGACTAGCGGGACAGCGGGGGGAGCAGTACTTC. Protein product: CASSPRLAGQRGEQYF. The rearrangement links TRBV7-8 to TRBJ2-7, with 11 bases aligning to TRBD2. J lost 7 bases, V lost 5 bases, and 13 bases had no gene match. This CDR3 has 16 residues. The germline gives CDR1 SGHVS, CDR2 FQNEAQ.

This rearrangement joins TRBV7-3 to TRBJ1-1; 7 bases match TRBD1. The germline gives CDR1 SGHTA, CDR2 FQGTGA. This CDR3 is built from 14 residues. J was trimmed by 1 base and V by 2 bases; bases with no gene match: 1. This chain's CDR3 is CASSLGTENTEAFF. CDR3 DNA: TGTGCCAGCAGCTTAGGGACAGAGAACACTGAAGCTTTCTTT.

Comment on this clonotype: The junction and the germline gene differ at one end; a read error may be behind it. The chain has TRBV10-3 and TRBJ2-3; D unclear. The CDR3 sequence is 15 residues long. CDR1 is ENHRY, CDR2 SYGVKD, per germline. The CDR3 region is CAISPAEGRDSPLHF. CDR3 DNA sequence: TGTGCCATCAGTCCCGCCGAAGGTAGAGATTCACCCCTCCACTTC.

In this sample, this clonotype turned up many times. V and J are TRBV5-1 and TRBJ2-5, with 8 bases matching TRBD1. CDR1 and CDR2 (germline): SGHRS, YFSETQ. This CDR3 has 14 residues. With 1 base clipped from V and 5 bases from J, the junction kept 4 bases outside the gene matches. The CDR3 spells CASSLMDRVETQYF. The CDR3 DNA follows: TGCGCCAGCAGCTTGATGGACAGGGTTGAGACCCAGTACTTC.

This clonotype has a count of ten or more. The rearrangement uses TRBV6-1 and TRBJ1-2; perhaps TRBD1 as D (5 bases). Germline-derived CDR1 and CDR2 are MNHNS and SASEGT. This CDR3 is built from 14 residues. V shed 5 bases and J shed 4 bases, with 14 bases lying between them. As DNA, the CDR3 is TGTGCCAGCAGTTTTAACGGGGCTCGCTATGGCTACACCTTC. Its protein is CASSFNGARYGYTF.

A few counts support this clonotype. A much more abundant neighbour one base away suggests this may be a read error. The chain uses TRBV2 and TRBJ1-2; D might be TRBD1 (5 bases). In germline, CDR1 is SNHLY, CDR2 FYNNEI. This CDR3 has 14 amino acids. The CDR3 bases are TGTGCCAGCAGTGAAGCGTCAGGGAGCTATGGCTACAACTTC. Translation: CASSEASGSYGYNF.

This clonotype was counted between two and nine times. J is TRBJ2-3 and V is TRBV6-1, with D maybe TRBD2 (6 bases). The germline gives CDR1 MNHNS, CDR2 SASEGT. V was cut by 0 bases and J by 9 bases, with 19 bases left in between. This CDR3 contains 16 residues. The CDR3 coding sequence is TGTGCCAGCAGTGAAGCGAGGGCTAGCGCCTCAGGAACGCAGTATTTT. Translation: CASSEARASASGTQYF.

This clonotype has a single count. For the CDR3, the DNA is TGTGCCAGCAGCTTACAACCGGGACTAGGCACCGGGGAGCTGTTTTTT. Translated, it gives CASSLQPGLGTGELFF. The J gene is TRBJ2-2, the V gene TRBV7-2; 8 bases map to TRBD2. CDR3 length: 16 amino acids. Germline trimming cut 2 bases from V and 4 bases from J; bases unmatched to any gene: 6. Looked up from germline, CDR1 is SGHTA and CDR2 is FQGNSA.

Note on this clonotype: A read error may account for a junction end that differs from germline. This rearrangement joins TRBV4-2 to TRBJ2-4; unclear D gene. This CDR3 region has 12 residues. Germline CDR1 reads LGHNA; CDR2 reads YNFKEQ. As DNA, the CDR3 is TGTGCCAGCAGCCAAGATAGCCTACCATTACTATTC. Amino acids: CASSQDSLPLLF.